This entry describes one TCR beta chain. Its antigen is not known. V lost 1 base, J lost 5 bases, and 6 bases stayed unmatched. The CDR3 has 16 amino acids. In germline, CDR1 is SGHAT, CDR2 FQNNGV. 60 Vbeta and 13 Jbeta primers were used in PCR. In the original workflow: Per a later analysis, the number of unique TCR beta chains was around 80 million, of which roughly 10 million were shared. Produced via immunoSEQ multiplex PCR; TCRdb's table is partial and in-frame only. V and J calls and clone size are given by that table; D and trimming were obtained from the DNA. Of more than 100,000 clones listed, under 80% were seen once; the top ten hold about 9.4%. These data originate in a study of cytomegalovirus exposure and HLA in healthy donors. Findings and limits, study-wide: Immune exposure information available was restricted to CMV serostatus. Earlier findings revealed that most TCR beta V segments proved productive either about 90% or about 30% of the time. A later look showed TCR association rates differing by HLA locus, highest for DRB1 and lowest for HLA-C.

V gene TRBV11-2 combines with J gene TRBJ2-2, with 8 bases aligning to TRBD1. Sequencing was done on a sample of PBMCs. The clonotype originates from a woman between 18 and 29 years old in good health and CMV-seropositive. The CDR3 loop is CASSLVRGRRTGELFF. The CDR3 DNA sequence: TGTGCCAGCAGCTTAGTCAGGGGGCGTCGGACCGGGGAGCTGTTTTTT.